This T cell receptor beta chain was sequenced during a study of blood T cells in healthy people across ages. Study context: Roughly one uniquely barcoded beta molecule per two T cells was captured.

The CDR3 covers 12 residues. Between the trimmed V and J ends, which lost 0 bases and 11 bases, there was a span of 10 bases. CDR1 is SGHTA, CDR2 FQGNSA, per germline. This clonotype was counted between two and nine times. A second PCR, run for roughly 7 to 12 cycles, used a sample-barcoded 5' primer plus a J-beta primer mix. Each CDR3 protein is one row after TCRdb ran MiXCR on the 5' RACE reads. The sample yields 730,000 or so distinct CDR3 sequences, approximately 43% seen once. The origin of this receptor is a woman aged 55-69 years in good health. The V gene is TRBV7-2, the J gene TRBJ2-5; the D gene is possibly TRBD1 (5 bases). Sequencing input: blood. CDR3 amino acids: CASSLAGNRQYF. CDR3 sequence (DNA): TGTGCCAGCAGCTTAGCGGGGAACAGGCAGTACTTC.